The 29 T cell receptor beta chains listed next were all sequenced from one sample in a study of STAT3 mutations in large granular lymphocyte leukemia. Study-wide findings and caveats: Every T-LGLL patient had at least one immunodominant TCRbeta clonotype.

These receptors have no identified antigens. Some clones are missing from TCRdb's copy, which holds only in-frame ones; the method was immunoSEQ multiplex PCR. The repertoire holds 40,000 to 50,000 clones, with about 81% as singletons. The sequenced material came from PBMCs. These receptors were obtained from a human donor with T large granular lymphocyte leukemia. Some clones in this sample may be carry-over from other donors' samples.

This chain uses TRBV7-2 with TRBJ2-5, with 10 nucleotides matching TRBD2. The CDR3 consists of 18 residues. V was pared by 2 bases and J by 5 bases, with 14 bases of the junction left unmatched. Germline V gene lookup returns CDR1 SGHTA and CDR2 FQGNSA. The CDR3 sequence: CASSLMVERGGARETQYF. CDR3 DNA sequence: TGTGCCAGCAGCTTAATGGTCGAGCGGGGGGGCGCGCGGGAGACCCAGTACTTC.

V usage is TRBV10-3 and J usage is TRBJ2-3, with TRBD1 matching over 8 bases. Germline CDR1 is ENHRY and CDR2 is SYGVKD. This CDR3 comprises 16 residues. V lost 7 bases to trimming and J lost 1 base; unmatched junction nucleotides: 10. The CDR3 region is CAINLFGQGGTDTQYF. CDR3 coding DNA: TGTGCCATCAACCTCTTCGGACAGGGTGGCACAGATACGCAGTATTTT.

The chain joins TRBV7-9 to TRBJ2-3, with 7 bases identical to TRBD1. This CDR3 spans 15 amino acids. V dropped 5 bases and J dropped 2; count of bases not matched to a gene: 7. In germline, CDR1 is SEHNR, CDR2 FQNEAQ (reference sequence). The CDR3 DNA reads TGTGCCAGCAGCACAGGACAGGAGTTCACAGATACGCAGTATTTT. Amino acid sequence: CASSTGQEFTDTQYF.

The CDR3 DNA sequence: TGTGCCAGCAGTGTGGGTGGGGGGTTCGGCACTGAAGCTTTCTTT. Its protein is CASSVGGGFGTEAFF. The gene calls are TRBV6-1 and TRBJ1-1, with D tentatively TRBD1 (5 bases). V was shortened by 4 bases and J by 4 bases, with 16 bases between the two germline ends. In germline, CDR1 is MNHNS, CDR2 SASEGT. This CDR3 has 15 residues.

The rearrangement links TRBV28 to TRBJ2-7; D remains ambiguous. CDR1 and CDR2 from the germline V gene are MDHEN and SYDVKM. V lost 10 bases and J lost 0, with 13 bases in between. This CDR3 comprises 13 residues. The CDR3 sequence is CATRTSSSYEQYV. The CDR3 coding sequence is TGTGCCACCCGGACGTCGAGCTCCTACGAGCAGTACGTC.

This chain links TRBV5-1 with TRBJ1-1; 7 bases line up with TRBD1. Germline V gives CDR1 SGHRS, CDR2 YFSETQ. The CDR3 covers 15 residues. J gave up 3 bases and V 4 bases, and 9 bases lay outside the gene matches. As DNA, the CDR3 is TGCGCCAGCAGCCCCAGGGACAGTCTTGACACTGAAGCTTTCTTT. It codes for CASSPRDSLDTEAFF. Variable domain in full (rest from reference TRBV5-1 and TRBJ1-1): KAGVTQTPRYLIKTRGQQVTLSCSPISGHRSVSWYQQTPGQGLQFLFEYFSETQRNKGNFPGRFSGRQFSNSRSEMNVSTLELGDSALYLCASSPRDSLDTEAFFGQGTRLTVV.

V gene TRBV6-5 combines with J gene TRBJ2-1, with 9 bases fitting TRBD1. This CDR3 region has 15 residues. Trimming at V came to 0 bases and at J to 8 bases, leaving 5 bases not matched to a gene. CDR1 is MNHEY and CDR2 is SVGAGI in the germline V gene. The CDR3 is CASSYSGTGLYEQFF. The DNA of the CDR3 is TGTGCCAGCAGTTACTCCGGGACAGGGCTCTATGAGCAGTTCTTC.

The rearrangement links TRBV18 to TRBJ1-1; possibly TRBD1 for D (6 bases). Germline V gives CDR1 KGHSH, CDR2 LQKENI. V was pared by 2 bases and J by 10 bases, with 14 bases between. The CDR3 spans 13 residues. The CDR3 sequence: CASSPGAGDGAFF. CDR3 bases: TGTGCCAGCTCACCAGGGGCAGGGGATGGAGCTTTCTTT.

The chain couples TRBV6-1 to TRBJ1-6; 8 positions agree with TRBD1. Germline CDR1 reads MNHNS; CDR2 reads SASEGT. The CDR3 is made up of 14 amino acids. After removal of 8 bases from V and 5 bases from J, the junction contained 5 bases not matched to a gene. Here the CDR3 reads CASGRTGNNSPLHF. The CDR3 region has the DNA TGTGCCAGCGGACGGACAGGGAATAATTCACCCCTCCACTTT.

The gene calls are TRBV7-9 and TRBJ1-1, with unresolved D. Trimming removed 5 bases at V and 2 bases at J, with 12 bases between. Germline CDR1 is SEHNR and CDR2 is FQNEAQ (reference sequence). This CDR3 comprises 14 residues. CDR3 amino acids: CASSLIGLNTEAFF. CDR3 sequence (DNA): TGTGCCAGCAGCCTCATTGGGCTTAACACTGAAGCTTTCTTT.

CDR3 in DNA: TGCGCCAGCAGCCAAGAAACCGGGGGCCGAAACACCGGGGAGCTGTTTTTT. Translated: CASSQETGGRNTGELFF. The gene calls are TRBV4-3 and TRBJ2-2; D tentatively fits TRBD1 or TRBD2 (6 bases each). The germline V gene has CDR1 LGHNA and CDR2 YSLEER. V was trimmed by 0 bases and J by 2 bases, leaving 13 bases between them. CDR3 length: 17 residues.

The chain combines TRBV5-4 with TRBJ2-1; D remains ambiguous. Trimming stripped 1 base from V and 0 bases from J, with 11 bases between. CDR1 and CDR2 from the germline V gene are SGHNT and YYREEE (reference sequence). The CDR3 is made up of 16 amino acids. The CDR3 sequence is CASSLTSISSYNEQFF. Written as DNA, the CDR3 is TGTGCCAGCAGCTTGACTTCAATTAGCTCCTACAATGAGCAGTTCTTC.

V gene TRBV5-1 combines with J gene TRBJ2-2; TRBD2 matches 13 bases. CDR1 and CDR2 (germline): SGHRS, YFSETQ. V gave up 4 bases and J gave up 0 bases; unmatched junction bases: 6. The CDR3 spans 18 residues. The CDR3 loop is CASSTGLAGSANTGELFF. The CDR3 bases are TGCGCCAGCAGCACGGGACTAGCGGGGTCTGCGAACACCGGGGAGCTGTTTTTT.

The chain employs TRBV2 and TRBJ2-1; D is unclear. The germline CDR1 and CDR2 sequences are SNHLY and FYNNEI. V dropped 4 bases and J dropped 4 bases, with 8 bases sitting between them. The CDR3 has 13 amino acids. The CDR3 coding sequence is TGTGCCAGCAGTGCGGGTACATACAATGAGCAGTTCTTC. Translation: CASSAGTYNEQFF.

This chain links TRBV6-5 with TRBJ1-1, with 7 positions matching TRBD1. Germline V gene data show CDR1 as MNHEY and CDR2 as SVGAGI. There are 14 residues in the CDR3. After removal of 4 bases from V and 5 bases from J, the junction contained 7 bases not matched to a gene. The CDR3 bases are TGTGCCAGCAGTTCGACAGGGAAGGGGACTGAAGCTTTCTTT. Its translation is CASSSTGKGTEAFF.

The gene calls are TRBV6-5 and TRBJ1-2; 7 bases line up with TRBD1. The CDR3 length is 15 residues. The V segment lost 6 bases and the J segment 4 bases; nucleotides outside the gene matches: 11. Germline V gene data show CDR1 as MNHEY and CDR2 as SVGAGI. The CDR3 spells CASSATGTALYGYTF. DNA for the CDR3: TGTGCCAGCAGCGCTACAGGGACAGCCCTCTATGGCTACACCTTC.

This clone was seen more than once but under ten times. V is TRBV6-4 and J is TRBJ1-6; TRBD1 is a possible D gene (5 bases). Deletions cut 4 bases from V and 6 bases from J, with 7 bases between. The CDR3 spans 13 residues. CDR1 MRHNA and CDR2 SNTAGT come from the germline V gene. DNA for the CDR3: TGTGCCAGCAGTGCTGGGGGTAATTCACCCCTCCACTTT. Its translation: CASSAGGNSPLHF.

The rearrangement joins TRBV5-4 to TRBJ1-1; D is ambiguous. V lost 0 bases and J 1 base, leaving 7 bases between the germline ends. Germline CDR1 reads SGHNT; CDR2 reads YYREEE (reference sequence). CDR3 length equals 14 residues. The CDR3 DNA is TGTGCCAGCAGCTTGGCAGGCAGGAACACTGAAGCTTTCTTT. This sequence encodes CASSLAGRNTEAFF.

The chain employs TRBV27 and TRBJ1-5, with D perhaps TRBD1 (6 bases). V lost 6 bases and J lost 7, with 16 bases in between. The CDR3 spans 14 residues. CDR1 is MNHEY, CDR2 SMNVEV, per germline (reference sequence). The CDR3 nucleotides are TGTGCCAGCAGGTCCACAGGGCGCTCCCAGCCCCAGCATTTT. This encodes CASRSTGRSQPQHF.

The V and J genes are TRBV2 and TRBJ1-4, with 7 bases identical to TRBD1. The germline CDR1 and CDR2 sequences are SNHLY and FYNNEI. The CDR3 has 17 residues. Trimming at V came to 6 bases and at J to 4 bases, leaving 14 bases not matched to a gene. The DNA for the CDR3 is TGTGCCAGCAGCTATACCGGGACAGCAAACTTTAATGAAAAACTGTTTTTT. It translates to CASSYTGTANFNEKLFF.

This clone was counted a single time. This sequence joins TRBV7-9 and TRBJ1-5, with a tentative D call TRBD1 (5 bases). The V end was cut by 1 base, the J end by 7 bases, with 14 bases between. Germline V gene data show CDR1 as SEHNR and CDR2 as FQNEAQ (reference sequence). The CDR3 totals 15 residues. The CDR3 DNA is TGTGCCAGCAGCTTAGGGGCGGGGGGAGGGCAGCCCCAGCATTTT. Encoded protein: CASSLGAGGGQPQHF.

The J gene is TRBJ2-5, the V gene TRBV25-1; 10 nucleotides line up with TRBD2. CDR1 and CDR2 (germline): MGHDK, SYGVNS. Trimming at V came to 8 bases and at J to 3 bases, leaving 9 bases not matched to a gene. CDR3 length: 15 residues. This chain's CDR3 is CASPRGLAGEETQYF. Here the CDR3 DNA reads TGTGCCAGCCCCCGGGGGCTAGCGGGGGAAGAGACCCAGTACTTC.

The chain's CDR3 is CASSLGRSYEQYF. The CDR3 DNA reads TGTGCCAGCAGTTTAGGACGGTCCTACGAGCAGTACTTC. V is TRBV27 and J is TRBJ2-7; D is undetermined. This CDR3 contains 13 residues. In germline, CDR1 is MNHEY, CDR2 SMNVEV (reference sequence). Between the trimmed V and J ends, which lost 2 bases and 1 base, there was a span of 6 bases.

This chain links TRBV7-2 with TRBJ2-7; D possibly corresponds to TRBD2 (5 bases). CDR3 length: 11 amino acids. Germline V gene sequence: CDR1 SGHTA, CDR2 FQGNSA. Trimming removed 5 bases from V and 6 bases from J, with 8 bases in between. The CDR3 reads CASSPRGEQYF. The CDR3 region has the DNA TGTGCCAGCAGCCCTCGGGGCGAGCAGTACTTC.

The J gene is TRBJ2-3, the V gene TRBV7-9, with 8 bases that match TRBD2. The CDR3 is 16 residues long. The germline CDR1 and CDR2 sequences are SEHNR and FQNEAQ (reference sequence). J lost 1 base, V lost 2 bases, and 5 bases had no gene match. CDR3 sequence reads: CASSLWGGGRTDTQYF. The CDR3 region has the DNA TGTGCCAGCAGCTTATGGGGCGGGGGGCGCACAGATACGCAGTATTTT.

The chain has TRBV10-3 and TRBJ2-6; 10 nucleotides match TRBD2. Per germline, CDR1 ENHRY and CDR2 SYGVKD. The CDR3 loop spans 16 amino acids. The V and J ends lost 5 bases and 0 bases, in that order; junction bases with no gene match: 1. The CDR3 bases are TGTGCCATCAGTAGCGGGGGGGCCTCTGGGGCCAACGTCCTGACTTTC. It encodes CAISSGGASGANVLTF.

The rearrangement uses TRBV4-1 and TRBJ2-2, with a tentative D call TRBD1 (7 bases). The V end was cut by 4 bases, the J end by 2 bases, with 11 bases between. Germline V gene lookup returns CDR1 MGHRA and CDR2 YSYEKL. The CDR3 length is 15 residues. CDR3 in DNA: TGCGCCAGCAGCCGGGGGGACAGTAACACCGGGGAGCTGTTTTTT. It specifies CASSRGDSNTGELFF.

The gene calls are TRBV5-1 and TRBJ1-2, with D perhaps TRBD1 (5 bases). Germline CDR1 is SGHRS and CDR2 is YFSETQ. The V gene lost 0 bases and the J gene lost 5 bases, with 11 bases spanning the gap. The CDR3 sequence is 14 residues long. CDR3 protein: CASSLEGTGYGYTF. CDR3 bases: TGCGCCAGCAGCTTGGAGGGGACGGGATATGGCTACACCTTC.

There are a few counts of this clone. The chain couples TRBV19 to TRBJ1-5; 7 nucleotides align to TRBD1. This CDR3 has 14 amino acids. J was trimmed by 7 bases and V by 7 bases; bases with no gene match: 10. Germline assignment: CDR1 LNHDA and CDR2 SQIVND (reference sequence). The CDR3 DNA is TGTGCCAGTACCGACCCGACAGGGAGCCAGCCCCAGCATTTT. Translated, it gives CASTDPTGSQPQHF. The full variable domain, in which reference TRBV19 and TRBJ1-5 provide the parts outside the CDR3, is DGGITQSPKYLFRKEGQNVTLSCEQNLNHDAMYWYRQDPGQGLRLIYYSQIVNDFQKGDIAEGYSVSREKKESFPLTVTSAQKNPTAFYLCASTDPTGSQPQHFGDGTRLSIL.